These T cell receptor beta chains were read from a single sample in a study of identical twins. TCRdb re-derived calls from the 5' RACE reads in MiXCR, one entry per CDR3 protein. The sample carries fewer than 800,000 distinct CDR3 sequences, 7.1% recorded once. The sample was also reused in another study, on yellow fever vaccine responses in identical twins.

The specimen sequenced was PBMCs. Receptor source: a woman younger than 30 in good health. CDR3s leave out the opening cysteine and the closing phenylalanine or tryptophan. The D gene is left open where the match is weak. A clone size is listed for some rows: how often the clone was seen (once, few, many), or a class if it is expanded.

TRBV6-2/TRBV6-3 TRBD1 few ASSRQGSRADTQY
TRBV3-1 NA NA ASSQGTDYSGNTIY
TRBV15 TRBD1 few ATSAGGSQETQY
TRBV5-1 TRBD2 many ASSLVWGLAPPDTQY
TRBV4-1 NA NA ASSQQDSGANVLT
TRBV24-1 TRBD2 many ATSDFTSGSKGEQF
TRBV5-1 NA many ASSLAAESYGYT
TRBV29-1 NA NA SVLEADLILYNEQF
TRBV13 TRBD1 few ASSLRGQSSYNSPLH
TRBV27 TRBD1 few ASRDDRGVTEAF
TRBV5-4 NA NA ASSLDGEQETQY
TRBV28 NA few AISLTGNVEETQY
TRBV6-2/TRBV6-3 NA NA ASSYSGSRRQPQH
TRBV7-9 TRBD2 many ASSLFVGGSRNTQY
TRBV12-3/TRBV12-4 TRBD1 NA ASRPTGGFSYEQY
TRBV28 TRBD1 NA ASSLKWTGGYEQY
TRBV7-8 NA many ASSLVDSGSYEQY
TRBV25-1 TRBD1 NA ASSGRGTVGSPLH
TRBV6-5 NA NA ASSYGARDPGFQTQY
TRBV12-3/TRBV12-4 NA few ASSFQSGIRGGELF
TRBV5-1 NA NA ASSQSPGELF
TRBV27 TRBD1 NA ASSIITRTGWGTYNSPLH
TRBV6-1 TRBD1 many ASRKGGMDIQY
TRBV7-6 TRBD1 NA ASSNRQGESTDTQY
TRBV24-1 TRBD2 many ATSASRGTSSHTDNEQF
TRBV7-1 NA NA ASSLLGASNEKLF
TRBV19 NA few ASSGGGRYNQPQH
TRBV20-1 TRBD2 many SATTGLAAQETQY
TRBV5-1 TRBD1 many ASSPQLPDRKDRNEQF
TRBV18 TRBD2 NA ASSPTSGETQY